Described below is a single TCR beta chain sequence and its context. This record belongs to a study of blood T cell repertoires in COVID-19. Overall study: The United States, Italy and Spain provided the acute and convalescent COVID-19 samples. From T cells, B-cell-depleted T cells, or PBMCs came the material, which was cDNA or gDNA.

Per the original methods: Nucleated cell number was recorded as an estimate derived from reference gene primer amplification. Here immunoSEQ multiplex PCR was the method, and the copy in TCRdb shows in-frame clones only, minus some. That table supplies the V and J calls and clone size; D and trimming were determined from the DNA. The table lists tens of thousands of clones, approximately 87% of them singletons, with more than 12% in the top ten. This receptor was identified in a woman aged 70-85 years with acute or convalescent COVID-19. Source material: peripheral blood.

The CDR3 protein is CASSYSTSGYEQYV. The DNA for the CDR3 is TGTGCCAGCAGTTACTCGACTAGCGGTTACGAGCAGTACGTC. V usage is TRBV6-2 or TRBV6-3 and J usage is TRBJ2-7; 9 bases line up with TRBD2. This CDR3 has 14 residues. V lost 0 bases to trimming and J lost 4 bases; unmatched junction nucleotides: 1. Germline V gene lookup returns CDR1 MNHEY and CDR2 SVGEGT.